These 18 T cell receptor beta chains came from one sample sequenced in a study of chemoradiotherapy in HPV16-positive cancers. TCRdb's table, derived via immunoSEQ multiplex PCR, lists solely in-frame clones and lacks some. In the table there are around 62,000 clones, almost 90% of which are singletons. The sequencing here drew on blood, taken from a patient who underwent chemoradiotherapy. Receptors originate from a human donor with HPV-associated anogenital cancer.

The chain joins TRBV7-2 to TRBJ1-6; D is ambiguous. With 1 base removed from V and 9 bases from J, the gap between germline ends came to 13 bases. CDR3 length: 15 residues. Germline V gene data show CDR1 as SGHTA and CDR2 as FQGNSA. The CDR3 loop reads CASSLESGFFSPLHF. The CDR3 region has the DNA TGTGCCAGCAGCTTAGAAAGCGGATTTTTTTCACCCCTCCACTTT.

The chain joins TRBV7-2 to TRBJ1-5, with D perhaps matching TRBD1 (5 bases). V lost 5 bases and J lost 4, with 15 bases in between. Germline loops: CDR1 SGHTA, CDR2 FQGNSA. The CDR3 sequence is 15 residues long. The CDR3 sequence: CASSAGAERNQPQHF. The CDR3 DNA is TGTGCCAGCAGCGCCGGGGCTGAGAGGAATCAGCCCCAGCATTTT.

The chain links TRBV6-4 to TRBJ1-1; D not resolved. CDR3 length: 14 residues. The V end lost 3 bases, the J end lost 2 bases, and 10 bases lay between the germline ends. Per germline, CDR1 MRHNA and CDR2 SNTAGT. CDR3 nucleotide sequence: TGTGCCAGCAGTGATTCTAGGGATAACACTGAAGCTTTCTTT. Encoded protein: CASSDSRDNTEAFF.

V usage is TRBV27 and J usage is TRBJ2-1, with D uncertain. V dropped 0 bases and J dropped 0 bases, with 6 bases sitting between them. Germline assignment: CDR1 MNHEY and CDR2 SMNVEV (reference sequence). CDR3 length equals 15 residues. The CDR3 spells CASSLSAGSYNEQFF. The CDR3 bases are TGTGCCAGCAGTTTATCGGCAGGCTCCTACAATGAGCAGTTCTTC.

This clone was counted a single time. V gene TRBV4-1 combines with J gene TRBJ2-5, with D uncertain. The CDR3 consists of 13 residues. Germline V gene sequence: CDR1 MGHRA, CDR2 YSYEKL. The V gene lost 1 base and the J gene lost 5 bases, with 8 bases spanning the gap. The CDR3 DNA reads TGCGCCAGCAGCCAAGCACAACTTGAGACCCAGTACTTC. Its translation is CASSQAQLETQYF.

About this clone itself: The same CDR3 is also encoded by other DNA sequences in this sample. The chain couples TRBV5-1 to TRBJ1-4, with a weak D call TRBD1 (5 bases). Germline CDR1 reads SGHRS; CDR2 reads YFSETQ. The CDR3 extends over 14 amino acids. Trimming pared 1 base from V and 2 bases from J, leaving 6 bases between. CDR3 in DNA: TGCGCCAGCAGCTTGTCAGGGACTAATGAAAAACTGTTTTTT. It encodes CASSLSGTNEKLFF.

V usage is TRBV30 and J usage is TRBJ1-2; D is unclear. Per germline, CDR1 GTSNPN and CDR2 SVGIG (reference sequence). The V and J ends lost 4 bases and 8 bases respectively, with 11 bases between them. CDR3 length equals 11 residues. The DNA for the CDR3 is TGTGCCTGGAAAGTCCCTAGCGGCTACACCTTC. It translates to CAWKVPSGYTF.

This clone was found once. As DNA, the CDR3 is TGTGCCAGCAGTTACTCGAGGGTAGCGGGATACAATGAGCAGTTCTTC. Its protein product is CASSYSRVAGYNEQFF. The chain has TRBV6-5 and TRBJ2-1, with TRBD2 identical over 8 bases. V lost 0 bases, J lost 4 bases, and 5 bases stayed unmatched. Per the germline V gene, CDR1 is MNHEY and CDR2 is SVGAGI. CDR3 length equals 16 residues.

This sequence joins TRBV19 and TRBJ2-3, with 10 bases identical to TRBD1. This CDR3 has 14 amino acids. Unmatched junction bases numbered 9, after V lost 8 bases and J lost 7 bases. Germline V gives CDR1 LNHDA, CDR2 SQIVND (reference sequence). The CDR3 bases are TGTGCCAGTTCAGGGGGACAGGGGACAAATACGCAGTATTTT. The encoded protein is CASSGGQGTNTQYF. The complete variable domain, with remaining parts taken from reference TRBV19 and TRBJ2-3, reads DGGITQSPKYLFRKEGQNVTLSCEQNLNHDAMYWYRQDPGQGLRLIYYSQIVNDFQKGDIAEGYSVSREKKESFPLTVTSAQKNPTAFYLCASSGGQGTNTQYFGPGTRLTVL.

In regard to this clone: Relative to the germline gene, one junction end is altered; a read error may explain this. This chain uses TRBV19 with TRBJ2-4; 8 positions agree with TRBD1. In germline, CDR1 is LNHDA, CDR2 SQIVND (reference sequence). The CDR3 length is 17 residues. CDR3 coding DNA: TGTGCCAGTAGTGTAGATTCAGGGGGCCTTGCCAAAAACATTCAGTACTTC. Protein: CASSVDSGGLAKNIQYF.

V gene TRBV18 combines with J gene TRBJ1-1, with D unclear. V was cut by 1 base and J by 1 base, with 10 bases left in between. From germline, CDR1 is KGHSH and CDR2 LQKENI. CDR3 length equals 15 residues. The CDR3 spells CASSPLPQANTEAFF. The CDR3, as DNA: TGTGCCAGCTCACCACTCCCGCAAGCGAACACTGAAGCTTTCTTT.

This clone has a single count. The CDR3 reads CAWSVRGGTGLYGYTF. DNA for the CDR3: TGTGCCTGGAGTGTAAGAGGTGGGACAGGGCTCTATGGCTACACCTTC. This chain uses TRBV30 with TRBJ1-2, with TRBD1 matching 9 bases. The CDR3 covers 16 residues. Germline CDR1 is GTSNPN and CDR2 is SVGIG (reference sequence). The V and J ends lost 0 bases and 4 bases, in that order; junction bases with no gene match: 9.

CDR3 nucleotides: TGTGCCAGCACCACTGACCAGATGCACACCAAAAACATTCAGTACTTC. This encodes CASTTDQMHTKNIQYF. The chain joins TRBV28 to TRBJ2-4; D unresolved. The CDR3 loop spans 16 amino acids. Trimming took off 7 bases at V and 2 bases at J, with 18 bases between the two ends. Germline lookup yields CDR1 MDHEN and CDR2 SYDVKM.

The V and J genes are TRBV6-1 and TRBJ1-2; D is unresolved. The CDR3 has 16 amino acids. The germline gives CDR1 MNHNS, CDR2 SASEGT. Trimming removed 1 base from V and 2 bases from J, with 14 bases in between. CDR3 region: CASSEEFRSENYGYTF. The DNA for the CDR3 is TGTGCCAGCAGTGAAGAATTCAGGTCCGAAAACTATGGCTACACCTTC.

J is TRBJ1-2 and V is TRBV27; possibly TRBD1 for D (6 bases). Germline CDR1 and CDR2: MNHEY and SMNVEV (reference sequence). The CDR3 consists of 15 residues. V dropped 4 bases and J dropped 4 bases, with 16 bases sitting between them. The CDR3 reads CASSSGRGSFYGYTF. The CDR3, as DNA: TGTGCCAGCAGTTCCGGCAGGGGTTCGTTCTATGGCTACACCTTC.

This rearrangement joins TRBV19 to TRBJ1-4, with D tentatively TRBD1 (6 bases). From germline, CDR1 is LNHDA and CDR2 SQIVND (reference sequence). Trimming cost V 3 bases and J 4 bases, with 21 bases left between them. The CDR3 is 18 amino acids. The CDR3 is CASSMPALTTGSNEKLFF. CDR3 DNA: TGTGCCAGTAGTATGCCCGCGCTCACGACAGGCAGTAATGAAAAACTGTTTTTT.

This clone was detected only a few times. The chain recombines TRBV5-6 with TRBJ2-7; D is tentatively TRBD1 or TRBD2 (6 bases each). This CDR3 region has 15 residues. Germline V gene sequence: CDR1 SGHDT, CDR2 YYEEEE. V was trimmed by 0 bases and J by 5 bases, leaving 15 bases between them. CDR3: CASSLVGGPANEQYF. CDR3 coding DNA: TGTGCCAGCAGCTTGGTAGGGGGGCCAGCTAACGAGCAGTACTTC. Looking up the rest from reference TRBV5-6 and TRBJ2-7 gives the full variable domain: DAGVTQSPTHLIKTRGQQVTLRCSPKSGHDTVSWYQQALGQGPQFIFQYYEEEERQRGNFPDRFSGHQFPNYSSELNVNALLLGDSALYLCASSLVGGPANEQYFGPGTRLTVT.

The chain uses TRBV5-8 and TRBJ2-2; TRBD2 might be the D (5 bases). V dropped 0 bases and J dropped 7 bases, with 10 bases sitting between them. Germline values: CDR1 SGHTS, CDR2 YDEGEE. The CDR3 consists of 14 residues. The CDR3: CASSLDASRGELFF. CDR3 in DNA: TGTGCCAGCAGCTTGGATGCTAGCCGCGGGGAGCTGTTTTTT.